This TCR beta chain was profiled in a study of beta chain features in type 1 diabetes. Trimming took 6 bases from V and 7 from J; bases not matched to a gene: 8. CDR3 size: 14 residues. Germline V gives CDR1 MNHEY, CDR2 SVGAGI. Study-wide results and caveats: Diminished insertions and augmented deletions at VDJ junctions characterized type 1 diabetes patients.

The single heparinised draw taken from each donor contained about 100 mL of blood on average. Based on CD45RO/CCR7/CD25/CD127/CD95/CD27, CD4+ regulatory, stem cell-like memory, naive and central memory cells were sorted. As to this clone: Its antigen is unidentified.

The entirety of the isolated RNA underwent reverse transcription, so expressed TCRB transcripts were sequenced. For naive, central memory and regulatory T cell samples, reads averaged roughly 3.7 million. Produced via immunoSEQ multiplex PCR; TCRdb's table is partial and in-frame only. Of around 350,000 clones listed, around an eighth are singletons. This TCR was sampled from a man aged 18-30 years in good health. The genes are TRBV6-5 and TRBJ2-7; 11 bases match TRBD1. The sample comprised naive CD4+ T cells from blood. The CDR3 nucleotides are TGTGCCAGCAGACGCGGACAGGGGGCTGGAGAGCAGTACTTC. This encodes CASRRGQGAGEQYF.